This T cell receptor beta chain is from a study of tumor and adjacent non-tumor tissue in lung cancer. General study results and limits: Tumor tissue had significantly higher TCR diversity than normal lung. Top 100 clones took a larger repertoire share in normal lung.

This clonotype came up once. Its antigen is currently unknown. The germline gene is not matched at one end of the junction; a read error may be the cause. This sample's RNA came from whole unsorted tissue. A modified ARM-PCR protocol with three rounds of nested PCR amplified TCRbeta. TCRdb reanalysed the multiplex PCR reads using MiXCR and keeps one entry per CDR3 protein. The table includes 200,000 to 250,000 distinct CDR3 sequences, roughly 70% detected once. The CDR3 has 16 amino acids. The germline gives CDR1 SGHAT, CDR2 FQNNGV. What was sequenced was lung tumor tissue. The TCR comes from a man aged 55 to 69 with non-small cell lung cancer. The rearrangement joins TRBV11-2 to TRBJ2-1, with TRBD2 matching over 11 bases. The CDR3 nucleotides are TGTGCCGGCAGCTTAGCGGGGGGGCCTGCTCTAAATGAGCAGTTCTTC. It yields the protein CAGSLAGGPALNEQFF.